The next 11 T cell receptor beta chains were all read from a single sample in a study of blood T cell repertoires in COVID-19. TCRdb's table, derived via immunoSEQ multiplex PCR, lists solely in-frame clones and lacks some. This sample has roughly 300,000 clones, with roughly 83% found just once. Sequencing was done on a sample of peripheral blood. The receptors shown here come from a human donor with COVID-19, enrolled during active disease. The donor label of this sample is uncertain.

The chain recombines TRBV30 with TRBJ2-1, with D possibly matching TRBD2 (6 bases). The CDR3 covers 14 residues. Germline lookup yields CDR1 GTSNPN and CDR2 SVGIG (reference sequence). V was shortened by 5 bases and J by 7 bases, with 18 bases between the two germline ends. This CDR3 reads CAWEKGLQYNEQFF. CDR3 nucleotide sequence: TGTGCCTGGGAAAAAGGACTACAATATAATGAGCAGTTCTTC.

This chain joins TRBV3-1 (or the pseudogene TRBV3-2) and TRBJ2-5; perhaps TRBD1 as D (5 bases). Germline assignment: CDR1 LGHDT and CDR2 YNNKEL (reference sequence). Trimming left V 3 bases short and J 4 bases short, with 6 bases between. This CDR3 region has 12 residues. In DNA, the CDR3 is TGTGCCAGCAGCCAGACAGTAGAGACCCAGTACTTC. This encodes CASSQTVETQYF.

This clone was found a few times. The CDR3 loop reads CASSVGRGSYNEQFF. The CDR3 nucleotides read TGTGCCAGCAGCGTGGGGCGGGGCTCCTACAATGAGCAGTTCTTC. The chain is built from TRBV11-3 and TRBJ2-1, with D maybe TRBD2 (6 bases). This CDR3 is built from 15 residues. The V and J ends lost 5 bases and 0 bases respectively, with 11 bases between them. Germline V gene data show CDR1 as SGHNT and CDR2 as YENEEA.

The chain is built from TRBV9 and TRBJ2-3, with D perhaps TRBD2 (6 bases). The V end was cut by 4 bases, the J end by 2 bases, with 14 bases between. The germline CDR1 and CDR2 sequences are SGDLS and YYNGEE. This CDR3 region has 15 residues. The DNA of the CDR3 is TGTGCCAGCAGCCCGGAGGGCCTCAACACAGATACGCAGTATTTT. This encodes CASSPEGLNTDTQYF.

Here the CDR3 DNA reads TGTGCCAGCAGCGTAGAAACTAGATCGGGGGAGCAGTACTTC. Translation: CASSVETRSGEQYF. This chain joins TRBV9 and TRBJ2-7, with a tentative D call TRBD2 (5 bases). This CDR3 comprises 14 residues. Germline V lookup: CDR1 SGDLS, CDR2 YYNGEE. The germline V and J ends were trimmed by 0 bases and 7 bases, with 14 bases remaining between them. Based on the CDR3 plus reference TRBV9 and TRBJ2-7, the full variable domain is DSGVTQTPKHLITATGQRVTLRCSPRSGDLSVYWYQQSLDQGLQFLIQYYNGEERAKGNILERFSAQQFPDLHSELNLSSLELGDSALYFCASSVETRSGEQYFGPGTRLTVT.

The chain carries TRBV12-3 or TRBV12-4 and TRBJ2-7; D might be TRBD1 (6 bases). Trimming stripped 1 base from V and 6 bases from J, with 10 bases between. The CDR3 contains 13 residues. CDR3 nucleotide sequence: TGTGCCAGCAGTTTAGTACAGGGTGCCGAGCAGTACTTC. It codes for CASSLVQGAEQYF.

This chain connects TRBV5-1 to TRBJ2-2, with 10 bases matching TRBD2. The CDR3 loop spans 17 amino acids. The trim removed 2 bases at V and 6 bases at J, leaving 10 bases unmatched. The V gene's germline CDR1 is SGHRS and CDR2 YFSETQ. The CDR3 sequence: CASSFASGSLESGELFF. The CDR3 DNA is TGCGCCAGCAGCTTTGCTAGCGGGAGCTTAGAGTCCGGGGAGCTGTTTTTT. The whole variable domain, remainder taken from reference TRBV5-1 and TRBJ2-2, is KAGVTQTPRYLIKTRGQQVTLSCSPISGHRSVSWYQQTPGQGLQFLFEYFSETQRNKGNFPGRFSGRQFSNSRSEMNVSTLELGDSALYLCASSFASGSLESGELFFGEGSRLTVL.

The rearrangement joins TRBV3-1 (or the pseudogene TRBV3-2) to TRBJ1-1; D gene unclear. From germline, CDR1 is LGHDT and CDR2 YNNKEL (reference sequence). Trimming took off 4 bases at V and 6 bases at J, with 9 bases between the two ends. The CDR3 consists of 12 residues. CDR3 nucleotide sequence: TGTGCCAGCAGCCTTCCCGGGTCTGAAGCTTTCTTT. This gives the protein CASSLPGSEAFF.

The sample holds one count of this clone. The rearrangement links TRBV19 to TRBJ1-1; TRBD1 matches at 8 bases. Germline CDR1 is LNHDA and CDR2 is SQIVND (reference sequence). V was clipped by 6 bases and J by 6 bases; unmatched bases: 9. CDR3 length equals 14 residues. DNA for the CDR3: TGTGCCAGTAGAGCGCAGGGGGCGGGCGCTGAAGCTTTCTTT. The encoded protein is CASRAQGAGAEAFF.

Concerning this clone itself: A clone one base away is much larger, so this may be a read error. This chain uses TRBV5-4 with TRBJ1-3; D possibly corresponds to TRBD1 (5 bases). CDR1 SGHNT and CDR2 YYREEE come from the germline V gene (reference sequence). V was pared by 4 bases and J by 3 bases, with 8 bases between. The CDR3 is made up of 13 amino acids. CDR3 sequence (DNA): TGTGCCAGCAGCCTGGACATTGGAAACACCATATATTTT. Translated: CASSLDIGNTIYF.

The CDR3 loop is CASSLPLAGGAYEQYF. CDR3 in DNA: TGTGCCAGCAGTTTACCCCTAGCGGGAGGCGCCTACGAGCAGTACTTC. The chain couples TRBV28 to TRBJ2-7; 11 nucleotides align to TRBD2. This CDR3 contains 16 residues. Germline lookup yields CDR1 MDHEN and CDR2 SYDVKM. Unmatched junction bases numbered 5, after V lost 2 bases and J lost 2 bases.